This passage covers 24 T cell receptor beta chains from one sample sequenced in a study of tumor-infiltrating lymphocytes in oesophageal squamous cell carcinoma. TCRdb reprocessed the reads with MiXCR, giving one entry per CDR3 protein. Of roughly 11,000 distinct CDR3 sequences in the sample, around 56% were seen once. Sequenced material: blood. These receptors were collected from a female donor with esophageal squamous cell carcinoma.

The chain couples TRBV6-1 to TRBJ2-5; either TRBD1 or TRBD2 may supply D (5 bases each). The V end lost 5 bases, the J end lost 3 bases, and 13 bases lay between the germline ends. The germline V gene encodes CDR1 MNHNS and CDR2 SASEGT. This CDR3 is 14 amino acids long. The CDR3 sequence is CASSHRDGKETQYF. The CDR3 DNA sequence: TGTGCCAGCAGTCACCGGGACGGCAAAGAGACCCAGTACTTC.

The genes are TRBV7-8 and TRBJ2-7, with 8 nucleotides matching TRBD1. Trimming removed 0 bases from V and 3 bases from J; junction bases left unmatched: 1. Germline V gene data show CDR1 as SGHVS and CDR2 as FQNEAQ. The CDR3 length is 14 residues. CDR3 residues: CASSLATGGYEQYF. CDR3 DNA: TGTGCCAGCAGCTTAGCTACAGGGGGCTACGAGCAGTACTTC. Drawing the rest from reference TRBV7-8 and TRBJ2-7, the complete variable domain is GAGVSQSPRYKVAKRGQDVALRCDPISGHVSLFWYQQALGQGPEFLTYFQNEAQLDKSGLPSDRFFAERPEGSVSTLKIQRTQQEDSAVYLCASSLATGGYEQYFGPGTRLTVT.

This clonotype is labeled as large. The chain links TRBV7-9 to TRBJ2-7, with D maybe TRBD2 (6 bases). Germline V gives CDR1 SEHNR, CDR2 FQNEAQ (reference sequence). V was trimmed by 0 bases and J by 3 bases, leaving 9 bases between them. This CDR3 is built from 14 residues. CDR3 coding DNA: TGTGCCAGCAGCTTAGCGGGGACTTTCTACGAGCAGTACTTC. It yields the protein CASSLAGTFYEQYF.

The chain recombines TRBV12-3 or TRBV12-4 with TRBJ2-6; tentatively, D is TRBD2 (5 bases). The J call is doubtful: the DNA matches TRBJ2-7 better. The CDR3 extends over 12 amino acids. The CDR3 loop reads CASSFVGSEQYF. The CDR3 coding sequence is TGTGCCAGCAGTTTTGTTGGGAGCGAGCAGTACTTC.

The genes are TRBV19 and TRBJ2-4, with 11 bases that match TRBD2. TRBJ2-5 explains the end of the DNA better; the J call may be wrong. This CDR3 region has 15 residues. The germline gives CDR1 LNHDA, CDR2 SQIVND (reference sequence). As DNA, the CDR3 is TGTGCCAGTAGTCCGGGACTAGCGGCTCAAGAGACCCAGTACTTC. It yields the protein CASSPGLAAQETQYF.

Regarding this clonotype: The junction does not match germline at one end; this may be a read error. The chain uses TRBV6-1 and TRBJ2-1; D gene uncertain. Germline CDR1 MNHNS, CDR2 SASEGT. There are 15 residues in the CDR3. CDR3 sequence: CASSVYRTSYNEQFF. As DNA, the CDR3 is TGCGCCAGCAGTGTTTACCGTACTTCCTACAATGAGCAGTTCTTC.

CDR3 in amino acids: CASSLKGGGALQQFF. The CDR3 coding sequence is TGTGCCAGCAGCTTAAAAGGGGGGGGGGCCCTCCAGCAGTTCTTC. The chain joins TRBV7-2 to TRBJ2-7, with a weak D call TRBD2 (7 bases). The J call could be wrong; TRBJ2-1 is a better fit for the DNA end. CDR3 length: 15 residues. The germline V gene encodes CDR1 SGHTA and CDR2 FQGNSA.

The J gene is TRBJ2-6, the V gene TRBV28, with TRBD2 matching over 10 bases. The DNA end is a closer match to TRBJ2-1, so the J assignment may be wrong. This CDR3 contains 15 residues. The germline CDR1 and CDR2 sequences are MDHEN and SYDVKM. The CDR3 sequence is CASSFIAGGYNEQFF. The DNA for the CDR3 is TGTGCCAGCAGTTTCATAGCGGGAGGTTACAATGAGCAGTTCTTC.

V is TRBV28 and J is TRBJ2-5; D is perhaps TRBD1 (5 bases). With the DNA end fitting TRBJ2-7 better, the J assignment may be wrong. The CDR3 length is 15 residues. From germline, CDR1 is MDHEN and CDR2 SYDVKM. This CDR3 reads CASTHRNGVAYEQYF. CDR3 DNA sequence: TGTGCCAGCACCCACAGGAACGGAGTGGCTTACGAGCAGTACTTC.

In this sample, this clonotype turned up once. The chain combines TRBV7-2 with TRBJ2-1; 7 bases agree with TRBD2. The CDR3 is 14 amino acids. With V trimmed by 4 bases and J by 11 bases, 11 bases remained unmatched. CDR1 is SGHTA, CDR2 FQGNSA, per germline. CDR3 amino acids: CASSYSGTTQKQFF. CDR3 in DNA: TGTGCCAGCAGCTACTCCGGGACTACACAGAAGCAGTTCTTC.

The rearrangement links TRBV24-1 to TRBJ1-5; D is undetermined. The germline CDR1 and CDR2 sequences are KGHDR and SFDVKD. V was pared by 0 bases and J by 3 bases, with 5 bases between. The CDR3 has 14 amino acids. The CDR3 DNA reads TGTGCCACCAGTGATTTGAGCATCAATCAGCCCCAGCATTTT. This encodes CATSDLSINQPQHF.

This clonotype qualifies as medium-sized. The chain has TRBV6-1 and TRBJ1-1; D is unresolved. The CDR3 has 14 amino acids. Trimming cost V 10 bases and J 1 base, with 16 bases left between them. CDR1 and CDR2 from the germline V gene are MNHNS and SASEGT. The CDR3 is CATHPPVWNTEAFF. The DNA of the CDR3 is TGTGCCACACATCCCCCGGTTTGGAACACTGAAGCTTTCTTT.

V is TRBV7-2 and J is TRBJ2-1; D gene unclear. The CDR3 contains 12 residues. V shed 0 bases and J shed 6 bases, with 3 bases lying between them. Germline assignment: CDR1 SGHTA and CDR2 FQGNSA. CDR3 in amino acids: CASSLARNEQFF. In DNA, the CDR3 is TGTGCCAGCAGCTTAGCTCGCAATGAGCAGTTCTTC.

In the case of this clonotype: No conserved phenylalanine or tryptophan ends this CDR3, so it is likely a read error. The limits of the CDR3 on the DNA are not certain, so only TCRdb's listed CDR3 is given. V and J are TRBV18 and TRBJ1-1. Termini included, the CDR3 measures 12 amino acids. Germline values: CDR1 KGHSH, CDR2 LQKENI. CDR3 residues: CASSPRSSEQYC.

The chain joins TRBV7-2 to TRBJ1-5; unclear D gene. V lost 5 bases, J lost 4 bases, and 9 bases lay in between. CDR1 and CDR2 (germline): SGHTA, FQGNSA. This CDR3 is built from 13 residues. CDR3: CASSPGRNQPQHF. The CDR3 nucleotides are TGTGCCAGCAGCCCCGGACGGAATCAGCCCCAGCATTTT.

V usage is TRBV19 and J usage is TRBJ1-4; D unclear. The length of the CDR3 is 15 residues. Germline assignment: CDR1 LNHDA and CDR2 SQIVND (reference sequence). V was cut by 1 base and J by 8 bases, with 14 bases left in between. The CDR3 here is CASSIGGQLREKLFF. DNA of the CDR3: TGTGCCAGTAGTATAGGTGGCCAGCTACGGGAAAAACTGTTTTTT.

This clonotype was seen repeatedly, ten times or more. The CDR3 nucleotides are TGCGCCAGCAGGAGTACCGGGACAGGGGGCTACGAGCAGTACTTC. Its protein product is CASRSTGTGGYEQYF. This sequence joins TRBV4-1 and TRBJ2-1, with 11 bases fitting TRBD1. The better agreement between TRBJ2-7 and the DNA end casts doubt on the J call. The germline CDR1 and CDR2 sequences are MGHRA and YSYEKL. The length of the CDR3 is 15 residues.

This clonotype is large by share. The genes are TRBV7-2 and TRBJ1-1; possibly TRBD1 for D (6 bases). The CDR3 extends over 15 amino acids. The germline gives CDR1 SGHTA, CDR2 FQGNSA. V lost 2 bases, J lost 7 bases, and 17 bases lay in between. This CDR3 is CASSLTLGGQNEAFF. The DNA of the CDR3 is TGTGCCAGCAGCTTAACGCTGGGGGGCCAGAATGAAGCTTTCTTT.

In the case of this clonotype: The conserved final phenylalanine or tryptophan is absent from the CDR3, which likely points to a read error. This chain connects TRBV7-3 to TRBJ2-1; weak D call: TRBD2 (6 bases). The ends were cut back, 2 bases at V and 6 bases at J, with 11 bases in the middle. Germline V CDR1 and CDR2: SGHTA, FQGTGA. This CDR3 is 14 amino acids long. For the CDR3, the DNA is TGTGCCAGCAGCTTAGGGGGGACTTCCAATGAGCAGTTCTTA. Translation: CASSLGGTSNEQFL.

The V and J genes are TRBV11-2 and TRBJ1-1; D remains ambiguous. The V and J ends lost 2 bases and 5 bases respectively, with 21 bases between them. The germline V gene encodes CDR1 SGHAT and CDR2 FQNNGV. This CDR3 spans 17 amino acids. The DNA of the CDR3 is TGTGCCAGCAGCTTATACTGGCGGACGGATGGAGGAACTGAAGCTTTCTTT. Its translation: CASSLYWRTDGGTEAFF.

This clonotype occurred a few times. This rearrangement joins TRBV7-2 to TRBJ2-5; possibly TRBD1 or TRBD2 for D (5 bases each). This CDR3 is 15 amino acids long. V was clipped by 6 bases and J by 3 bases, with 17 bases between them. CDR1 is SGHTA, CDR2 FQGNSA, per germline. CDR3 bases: TGTGCCAGCAGTCTCGGGGCAGGCAATAAAGAGACCCAGTACTTC. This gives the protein CASSLGAGNKETQYF.

The DNA for the CDR3 is TGTGCCAGCAGCGGACCCGGGACAGGGGTTTTCGGCGAGCAGTACTTC. This translates into CASSGPGTGVFGEQYF. The chain combines TRBV11-2 with TRBJ2-5; 10 bases match TRBD1. Judging by the DNA end, TRBJ2-7 fits better; the J call may be wrong. The length of the CDR3 is 16 residues. Germline CDR1 and CDR2: SGHAT and FQNNGV.

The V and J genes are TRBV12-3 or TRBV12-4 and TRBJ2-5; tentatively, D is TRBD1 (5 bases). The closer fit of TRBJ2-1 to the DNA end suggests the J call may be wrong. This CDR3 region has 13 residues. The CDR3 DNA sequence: TGTGCCAGCAGTTTTCAGACAGACAATGAGCAGTTCTTC. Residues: CASSFQTDNEQFF.

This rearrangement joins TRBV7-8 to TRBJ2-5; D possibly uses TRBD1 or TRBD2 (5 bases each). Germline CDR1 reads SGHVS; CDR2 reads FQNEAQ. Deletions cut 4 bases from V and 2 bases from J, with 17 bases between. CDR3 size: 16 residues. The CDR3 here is CASSSLTGRSQETQYF. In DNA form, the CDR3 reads TGTGCCAGCAGCTCGCTTACGGGACGCTCGCAAGAGACCCAGTACTTC.